This T cell receptor (beta chain) was captured by sequencing in a study of blood T cell repertoires in COVID-19. Study as a whole: Acute and convalescent COVID-19 samples came from the United States, Italy and Spain. Sources were T cells, B-cell-depleted T cells, or PBMCs; the material itself was cDNA or gDNA.

This clone appeared a single time. Original analysis: Estimated nucleated cell counts came from reference gene primer amplification. Assay: immunoSEQ multiplex PCR; the TCRdb copy retains only in-frame clones and omits some. V, J and clone size derive from that table, while D and trimming were established from the DNA sequence. The table has some 200,000 clones, 80% to 90% seen once. The germline V gene encodes CDR1 MNHEY and CDR2 SMNVEV (reference sequence). V lost 3 bases and J 5 bases, leaving 10 bases between the germline ends. The CDR3 extends over 13 amino acids. This chain uses TRBV27 with TRBJ1-2, with a tentative D call TRBD1 (5 bases). This sequence was found in a man aged 18 to 29 with active or convalescent COVID-19. Sequenced input: peripheral blood. This CDR3 is CASSLGGGYGYTF. The CDR3 bases are TGTGCCAGCAGTTTGGGGGGAGGTTATGGCTACACCTTC.